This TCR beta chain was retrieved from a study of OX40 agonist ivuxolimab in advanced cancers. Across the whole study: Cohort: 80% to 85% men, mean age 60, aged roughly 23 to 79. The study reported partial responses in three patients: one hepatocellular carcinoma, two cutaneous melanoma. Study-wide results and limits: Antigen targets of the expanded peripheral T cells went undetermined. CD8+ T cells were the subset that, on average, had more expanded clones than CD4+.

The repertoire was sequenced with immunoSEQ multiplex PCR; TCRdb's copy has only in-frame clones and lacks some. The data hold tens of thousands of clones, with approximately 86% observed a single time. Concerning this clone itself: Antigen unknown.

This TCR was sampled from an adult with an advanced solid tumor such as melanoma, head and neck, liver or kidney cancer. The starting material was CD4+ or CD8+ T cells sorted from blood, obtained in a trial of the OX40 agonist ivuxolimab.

CDR3: CASREGDDEKLFF. The CDR3 nucleotides read TGCGCCAGCCGAGAAGGGGACGATGAAAAACTGTTTTTT. J is TRBJ1-4 and V is TRBV5-1; D perhaps matches TRBD1 (5 bases). CDR1 and CDR2 (germline): SGHRS, YFSETQ. The CDR3 runs to 13 residues. Deletions cut 7 bases from V and 6 bases from J, with 13 bases between. Full variable domain (missing parts from reference TRBV5-1 and TRBJ1-4): KAGVTQTPRYLIKTRGQQVTLSCSPISGHRSVSWYQQTPGQGLQFLFEYFSETQRNKGNFPGRFSGRQFSNSRSEMNVSTLELGDSALYLCASREGDDEKLFFGSGTQLSVL.